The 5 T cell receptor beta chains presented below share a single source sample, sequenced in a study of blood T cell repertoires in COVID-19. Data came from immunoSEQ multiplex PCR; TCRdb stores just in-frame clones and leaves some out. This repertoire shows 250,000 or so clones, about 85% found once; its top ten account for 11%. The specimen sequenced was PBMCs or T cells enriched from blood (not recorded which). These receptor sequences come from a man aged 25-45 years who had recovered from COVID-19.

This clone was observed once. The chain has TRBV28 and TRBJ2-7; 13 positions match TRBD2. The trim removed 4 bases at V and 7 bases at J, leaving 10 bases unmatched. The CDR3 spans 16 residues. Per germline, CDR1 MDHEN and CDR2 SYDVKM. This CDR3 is CASSSGTSGTSREQYF. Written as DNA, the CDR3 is TGTGCCAGCAGTTCCGGGACTAGCGGGACCTCGCGGGAGCAGTACTTC.

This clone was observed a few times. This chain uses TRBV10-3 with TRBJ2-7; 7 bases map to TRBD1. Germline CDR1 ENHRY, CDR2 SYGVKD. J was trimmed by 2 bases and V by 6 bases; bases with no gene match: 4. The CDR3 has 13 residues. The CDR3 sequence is CAISYRGAYEQYF. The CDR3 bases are TGTGCCATCAGCTACAGGGGAGCCTACGAGCAGTACTTC.

CDR3 nucleotide sequence: TGTGCCAGCAGCCATCCCAAAGGGATTTTGGGAGAAGAGACCCAGTACTTC. Amino acid sequence: CASSHPKGILGEETQYF. V and J are TRBV3-1 (or the pseudogene TRBV3-2) and TRBJ2-5, with TRBD2 as a possible D gene (5 bases). Between the trimmed V and J ends, which lost 3 bases and 3 bases, there was a span of 20 bases. CDR1 is LGHDT and CDR2 is YNNKEL in the germline V gene (reference sequence). This CDR3 contains 17 residues.

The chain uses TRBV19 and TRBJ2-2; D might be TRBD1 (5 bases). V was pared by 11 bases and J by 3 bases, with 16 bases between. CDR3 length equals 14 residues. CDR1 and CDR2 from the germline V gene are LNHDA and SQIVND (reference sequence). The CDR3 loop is CAARDSPDTGELFF. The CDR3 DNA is TGTGCCGCCAGAGACAGCCCCGACACCGGGGAGCTGTTTTTT.

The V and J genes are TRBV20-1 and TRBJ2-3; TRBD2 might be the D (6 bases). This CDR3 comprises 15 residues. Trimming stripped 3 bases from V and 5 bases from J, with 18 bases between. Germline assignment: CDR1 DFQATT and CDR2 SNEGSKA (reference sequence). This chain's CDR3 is CSASQRLGGEDTQYF. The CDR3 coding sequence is TGCAGTGCTAGTCAGAGGCTCGGAGGGGAAGATACGCAGTATTTT.